This TCR beta chain was recovered during a study of human thymus T cells. Overall study findings and caveats: The authors found apparently biased V and J gene usage in thymic and blood repertoires.

Here immunoSEQ multiplex PCR was the method, and the copy in TCRdb shows in-frame clones only, minus some. The table records fewer than 55,000 clones, about 94% of them present only once. The CDR3 has 18 amino acids. J lost 2 bases, V lost 0 bases, and 9 bases had no gene match. CDR1 is SGDLS, CDR2 YYNGEE, per germline. The donor group consisted of healthy Finnish infants who were having corrective surgery for congenital heart defects. A roughly 0.45-1 mL peripheral blood aliquot was taken intraoperatively from four of eight donors. Genomic DNA was extracted from every available blood leukocyte. In the case of this clone: What it binds is unknown.

The sample taken for sequencing was blood. The rearrangement uses TRBV9 and TRBJ2-5, with TRBD2 identical over 11 bases. The source of this sequence is a boy younger than two with a congenital heart defect but otherwise immunologically healthy. The DNA for the CDR3 is TGTGCCAGCAGCGTAGGGCCTAGCGGGGGGATCTGGCAAGAGACCCAGTACTTC. As protein: CASSVGPSGGIWQETQYF. Complete variable domain (other parts from reference TRBV9 and TRBJ2-5): DSGVTQTPKHLITATGQRVTLRCSPRSGDLSVYWYQQSLDQGLQFLIQYYNGEERAKGNILERFSAQQFPDLHSELNLSSLELGDSALYFCASSVGPSGGIWQETQYFGPGTRLLVL.